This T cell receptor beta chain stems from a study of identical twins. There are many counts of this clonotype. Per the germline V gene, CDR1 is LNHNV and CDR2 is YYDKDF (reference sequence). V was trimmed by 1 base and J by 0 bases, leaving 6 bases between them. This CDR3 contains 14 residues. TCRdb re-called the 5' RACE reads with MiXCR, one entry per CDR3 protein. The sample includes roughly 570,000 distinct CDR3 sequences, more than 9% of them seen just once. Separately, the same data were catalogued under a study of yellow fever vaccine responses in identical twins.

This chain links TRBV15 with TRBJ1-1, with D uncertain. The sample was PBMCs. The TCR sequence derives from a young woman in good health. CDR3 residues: CATSRAVMNTEAFF. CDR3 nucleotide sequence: TGTGCCACCAGCAGAGCCGTAATGAACACTGAAGCTTTCTTT. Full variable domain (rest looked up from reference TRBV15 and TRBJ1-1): DAMVIQNPRYQVTQFGKPVTLSCSQTLNHNVMYWYQQKSSQAPKLLFHYYDKDFNNEADTPDNFQSRRPNTSFCFLDIRSPGLGDTAMYLCATSRAVMNTEAFFGQGTRLTVV.